Each of the 2 T cell receptor beta chains below was sequenced from the same sample in a study of beta chain features in type 1 diabetes. Expressed TCRB transcripts were sequenced because the entire RNA isolate underwent reverse transcription. This table comes from immunoSEQ multiplex PCR, and its TCRdb copy is limited to in-frame clones, with some not included. Among 250,000 or so clones listed, under 70% were seen once. Sequencing was performed on naive CD4+ T cells from blood. Source of these receptors: a man under 40 in good health.

A note on this clone: An end of the junction differs from the germline gene, which may be a read error. V usage is TRBV7-2 and J usage is TRBJ2-1; TRBD2 matches 11 bases. CDR1 and CDR2 (germline): SGHTA, FQGNSA. The CDR3 is made up of 12 amino acids. The chain's CDR3 is CASSLAGGPQFF. The CDR3, as DNA: TGTGCCAGCAGCCTAGCGGGGGGCCCACAGTTCTTC.

The chain combines TRBV6-1 with TRBJ2-1; D unresolved. Looked up from germline, CDR1 is MNHNS and CDR2 is SASEGT. Between the trimmed V and J ends, which lost 3 bases and 7 bases, there was a span of 7 bases. This CDR3 region has 12 residues. The CDR3 protein is CASSDVGNEQFF. The CDR3 nucleotides are TGTGCCAGCAGTGATGTAGGAAATGAGCAGTTCTTC.